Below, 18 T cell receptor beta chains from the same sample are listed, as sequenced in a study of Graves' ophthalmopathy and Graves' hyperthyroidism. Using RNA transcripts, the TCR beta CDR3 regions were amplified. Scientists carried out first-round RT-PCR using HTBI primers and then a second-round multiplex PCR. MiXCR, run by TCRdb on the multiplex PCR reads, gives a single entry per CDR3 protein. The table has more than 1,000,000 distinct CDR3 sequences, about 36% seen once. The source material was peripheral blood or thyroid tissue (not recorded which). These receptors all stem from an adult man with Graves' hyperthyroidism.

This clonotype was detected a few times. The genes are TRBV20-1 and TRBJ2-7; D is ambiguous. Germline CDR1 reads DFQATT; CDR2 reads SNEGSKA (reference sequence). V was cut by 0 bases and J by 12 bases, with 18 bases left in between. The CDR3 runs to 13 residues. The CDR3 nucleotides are TGCAGTGCTAGAGATTCCCTCCCCACCTCCGGGTACTTC. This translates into CSARDSLPTSGYF.

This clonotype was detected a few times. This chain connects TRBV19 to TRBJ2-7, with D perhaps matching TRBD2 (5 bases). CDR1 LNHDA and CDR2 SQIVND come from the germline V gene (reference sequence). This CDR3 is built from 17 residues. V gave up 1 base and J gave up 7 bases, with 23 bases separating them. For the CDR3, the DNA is TGTGCCAGTAGTATAGGTATTGTGAGTCGGGCTCCGGGGGAGCAGTACTTC. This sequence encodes CASSIGIVSRAPGEQYF.

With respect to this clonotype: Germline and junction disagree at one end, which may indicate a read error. The CDR3 DNA is TGCGCCAGCAGCCAAGATCCGGGGGACACCATATATTTT. This encodes CASSQDPGDTIYF. The rearrangement joins TRBV7-9 to TRBJ1-3, with a tentative D call TRBD1 (5 bases). CDR3 length: 13 amino acids. Germline lookup yields CDR1 SEHNR and CDR2 FQNEAQ (reference sequence).

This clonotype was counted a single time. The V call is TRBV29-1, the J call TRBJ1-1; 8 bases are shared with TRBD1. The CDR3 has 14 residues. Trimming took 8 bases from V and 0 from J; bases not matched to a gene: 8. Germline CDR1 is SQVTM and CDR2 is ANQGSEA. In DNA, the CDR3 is TGCAGCTCCCGACAGGGGCCTATGAACACTGAAGCTTTCTTT. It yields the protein CSSRQGPMNTEAFF.

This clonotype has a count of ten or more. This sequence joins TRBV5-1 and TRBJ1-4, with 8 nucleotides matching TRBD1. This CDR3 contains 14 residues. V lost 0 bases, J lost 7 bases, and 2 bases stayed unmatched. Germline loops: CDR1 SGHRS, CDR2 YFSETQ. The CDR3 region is CASSLVTGVEKLFF. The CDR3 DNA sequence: TGCGCCAGCAGCTTGGTGACAGGGGTTGAAAAACTGTTTTTT. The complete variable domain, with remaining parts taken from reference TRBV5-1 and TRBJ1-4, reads KAGVTQTPRYLIKTRGQQVTLSCSPISGHRSVSWYQQTPGQGLQFLFEYFSETQRNKGNFPGRFSGRQFSNSRSEMNVSTLELGDSALYLCASSLVTGVEKLFFGSGTQLSVL.

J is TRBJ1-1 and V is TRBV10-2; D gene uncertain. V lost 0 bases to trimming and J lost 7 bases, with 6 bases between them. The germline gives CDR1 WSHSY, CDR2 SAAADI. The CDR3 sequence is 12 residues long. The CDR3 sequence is CASSESPLEAFF. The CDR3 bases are TGCGCCAGCAGTGAGTCCCCGCTTGAAGCTTTCTTT.

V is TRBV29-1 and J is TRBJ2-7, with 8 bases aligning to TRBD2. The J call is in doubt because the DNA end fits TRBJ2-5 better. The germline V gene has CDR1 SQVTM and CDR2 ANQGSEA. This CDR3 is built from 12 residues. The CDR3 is CSMTGGLETQYF. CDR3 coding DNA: TGCAGCATGACGGGGGGGCTCGAGACCCAGTACTTC.

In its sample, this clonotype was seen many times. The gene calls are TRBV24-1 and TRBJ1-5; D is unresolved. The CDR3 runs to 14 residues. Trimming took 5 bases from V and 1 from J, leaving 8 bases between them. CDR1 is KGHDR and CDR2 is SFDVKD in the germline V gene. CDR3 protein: CATSVRFSNQPQHF. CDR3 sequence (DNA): TGTGCCACCAGTGTTCGCTTCAGCAATCAGCCCCAGCATTTT.

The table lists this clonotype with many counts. DNA of the CDR3: TGTGCCAGCAGCTCCCCCCCCAGGGCCGGGGAGCTGTTTTTT. Residues: CASSSPPRAGELFF. The genes are TRBV7-8 and TRBJ2-2; maybe TRBD1 (5 bases). The germline gives CDR1 SGHVS, CDR2 FQNEAQ. Trimming removed 4 bases at V and 6 bases at J, with 12 bases between. This CDR3 is built from 14 residues.

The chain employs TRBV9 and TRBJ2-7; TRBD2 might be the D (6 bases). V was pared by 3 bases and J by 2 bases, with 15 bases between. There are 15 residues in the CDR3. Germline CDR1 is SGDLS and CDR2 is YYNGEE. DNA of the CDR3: TGTGCCAGCAGCGGTCAAGGGGACTCAACCTACGAGCAGTACTTC. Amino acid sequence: CASSGQGDSTYEQYF.

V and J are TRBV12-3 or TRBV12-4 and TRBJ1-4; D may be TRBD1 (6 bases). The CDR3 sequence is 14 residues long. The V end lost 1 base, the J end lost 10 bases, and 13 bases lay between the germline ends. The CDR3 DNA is TGTGCCAGCAGTTTAGGGACAGTAACGAGAAAACTGTTTTTT. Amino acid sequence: CASSLGTVTRKLFF.

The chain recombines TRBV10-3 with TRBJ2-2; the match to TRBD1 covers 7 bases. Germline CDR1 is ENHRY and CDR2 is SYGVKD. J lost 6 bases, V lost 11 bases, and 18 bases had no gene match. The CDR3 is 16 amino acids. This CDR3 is CAVWAGTAKGSGELFF. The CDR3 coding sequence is TGTGCCGTGTGGGCAGGGACAGCAAAAGGATCCGGGGAGCTGTTTTTT.

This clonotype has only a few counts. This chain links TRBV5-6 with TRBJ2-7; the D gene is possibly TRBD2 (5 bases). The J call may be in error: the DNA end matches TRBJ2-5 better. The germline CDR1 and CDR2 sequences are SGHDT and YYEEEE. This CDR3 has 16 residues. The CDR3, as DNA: TGTGCCAGCAGCTTGGTGGGTTTTCGGGGTGAGGAGACCCAGTACTTC. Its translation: CASSLVGFRGEETQYF.

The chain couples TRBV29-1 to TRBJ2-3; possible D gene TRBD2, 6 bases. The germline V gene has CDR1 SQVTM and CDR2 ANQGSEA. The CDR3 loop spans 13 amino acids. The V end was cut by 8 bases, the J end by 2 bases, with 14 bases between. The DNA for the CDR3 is TGCAGCAAGATAGGAGGGGACACAGATACGCAGTATTTT. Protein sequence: CSKIGGDTDTQYF.

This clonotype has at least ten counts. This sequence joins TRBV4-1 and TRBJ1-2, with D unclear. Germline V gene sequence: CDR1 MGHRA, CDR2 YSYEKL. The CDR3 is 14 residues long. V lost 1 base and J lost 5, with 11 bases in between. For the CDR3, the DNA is TGCGCCAGCAGCCAAGGCGCGGTTAGATATGGCTACACCTTC. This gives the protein CASSQGAVRYGYTF.

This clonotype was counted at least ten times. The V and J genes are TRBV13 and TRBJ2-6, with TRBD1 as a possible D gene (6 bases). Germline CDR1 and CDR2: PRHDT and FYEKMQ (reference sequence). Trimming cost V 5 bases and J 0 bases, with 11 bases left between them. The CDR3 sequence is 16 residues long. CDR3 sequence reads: CASSETGSSGANVLTF. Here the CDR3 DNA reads TGTGCCAGCAGCGAAACAGGGAGCTCTGGGGCCAACGTCCTGACTTTC.

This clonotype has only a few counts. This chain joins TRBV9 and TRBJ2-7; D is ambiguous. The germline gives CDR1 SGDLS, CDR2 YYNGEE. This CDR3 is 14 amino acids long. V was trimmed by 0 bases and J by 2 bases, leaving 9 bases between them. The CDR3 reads CASSVGSSTYEQYF. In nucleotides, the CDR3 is TGTGCCAGCAGCGTAGGATCCAGTACCTACGAGCAGTACTTC. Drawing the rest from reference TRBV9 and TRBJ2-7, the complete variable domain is DSGVTQTPKHLITATGQRVTLRCSPRSGDLSVYWYQQSLDQGLQFLIQYYNGEERAKGNILERFSAQQFPDLHSELNLSSLELGDSALYFCASSVGSSTYEQYFGPGTRLTVT.

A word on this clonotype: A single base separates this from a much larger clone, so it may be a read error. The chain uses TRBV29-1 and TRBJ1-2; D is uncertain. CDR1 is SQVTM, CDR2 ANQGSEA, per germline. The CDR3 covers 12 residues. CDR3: CRANAGNYGYTF. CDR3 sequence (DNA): TGCAGGGCCAATGCTGGAAACTATGGCTACACCTTC. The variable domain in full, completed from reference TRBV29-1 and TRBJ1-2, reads SAVISQKPSRDICQRGTSLTIQCQVDSQVTMMFWYRQQPGQSLTLIATANQGSEATYESGFVIDKFPISRPNLTFSTLTVSNMSPEDSSIYLCRANAGNYGYTFGSGTRLTVV.